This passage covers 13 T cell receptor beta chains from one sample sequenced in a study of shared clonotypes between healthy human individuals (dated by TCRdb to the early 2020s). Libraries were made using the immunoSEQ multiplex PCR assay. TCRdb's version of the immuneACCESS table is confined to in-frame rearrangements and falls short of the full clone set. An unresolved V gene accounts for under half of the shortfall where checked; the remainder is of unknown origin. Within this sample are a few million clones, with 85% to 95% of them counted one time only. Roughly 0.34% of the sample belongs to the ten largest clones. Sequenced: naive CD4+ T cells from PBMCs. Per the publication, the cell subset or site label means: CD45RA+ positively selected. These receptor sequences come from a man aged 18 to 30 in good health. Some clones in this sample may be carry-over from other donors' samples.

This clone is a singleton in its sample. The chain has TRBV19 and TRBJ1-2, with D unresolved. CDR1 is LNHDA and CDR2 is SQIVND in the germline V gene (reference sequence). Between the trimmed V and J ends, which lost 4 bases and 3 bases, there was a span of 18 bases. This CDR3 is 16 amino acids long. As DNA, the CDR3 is TGTGCCAGTAGTACCCCCCTGAGAGGGAGCGACTATGGCTACACCTTC. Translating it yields CASSTPLRGSDYGYTF.

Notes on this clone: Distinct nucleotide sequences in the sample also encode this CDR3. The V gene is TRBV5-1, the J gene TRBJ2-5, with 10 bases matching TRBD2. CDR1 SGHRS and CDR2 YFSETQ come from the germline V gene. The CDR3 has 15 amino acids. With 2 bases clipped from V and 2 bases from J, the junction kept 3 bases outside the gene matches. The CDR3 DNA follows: TGCGCCAGCAGCTTACCACTAGCGGGACAAGAGACCCAGTACTTC. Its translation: CASSLPLAGQETQYF.

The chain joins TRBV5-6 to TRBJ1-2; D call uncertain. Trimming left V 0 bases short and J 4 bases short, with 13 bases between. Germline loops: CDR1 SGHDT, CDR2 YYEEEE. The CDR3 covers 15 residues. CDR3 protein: CASSLGRREGYGYTF. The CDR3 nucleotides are TGTGCCAGCAGCTTGGGCCGTCGTGAAGGCTATGGCTACACCTTC.

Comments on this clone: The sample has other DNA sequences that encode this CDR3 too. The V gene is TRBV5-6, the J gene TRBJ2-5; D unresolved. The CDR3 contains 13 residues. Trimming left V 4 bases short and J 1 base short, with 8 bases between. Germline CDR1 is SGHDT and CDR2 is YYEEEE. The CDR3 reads CASSLGLQETQYF. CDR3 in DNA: TGTGCCAGCAGCCTGGGCCTCCAAGAGACCCAGTACTTC.

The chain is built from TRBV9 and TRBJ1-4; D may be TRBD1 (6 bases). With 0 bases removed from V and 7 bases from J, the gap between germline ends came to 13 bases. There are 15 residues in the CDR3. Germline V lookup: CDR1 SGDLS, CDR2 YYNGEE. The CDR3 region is CASSVAGGLGEKLFF. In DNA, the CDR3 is TGTGCCAGCAGCGTAGCGGGGGGCTTGGGTGAAAAACTGTTTTTT.

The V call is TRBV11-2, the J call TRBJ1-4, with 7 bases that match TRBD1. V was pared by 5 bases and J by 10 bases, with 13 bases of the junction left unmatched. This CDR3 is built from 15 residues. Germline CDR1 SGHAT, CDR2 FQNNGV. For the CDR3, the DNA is TGTGCCAGCAGCCCGCTAGAACAGGGGAGGGGAAAACTGTTTTTT. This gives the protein CASSPLEQGRGKLFF.

CDR3 DNA: TGTGCCAGCAGGGACCGCCTAATACCCACCGGGGAGCTGTTTTTT. Translation: CASRDRLIPTGELFF. The V gene is TRBV7-8, the J gene TRBJ2-2; no clear D gene. CDR3 length: 15 residues. The germline gives CDR1 SGHVS, CDR2 FQNEAQ. Between the trimmed V and J ends, which lost 6 bases and 4 bases, there was a span of 15 bases. Looking up the rest from reference TRBV7-8 and TRBJ2-2 gives the full variable domain: GAGVSQSPRYKVAKRGQDVALRCDPISGHVSLFWYQQALGQGPEFLTYFQNEAQLDKSGLPSDRFFAERPEGSVSTLKIQRTQQEDSAVYLCASRDRLIPTGELFFGEGSRLTVL.

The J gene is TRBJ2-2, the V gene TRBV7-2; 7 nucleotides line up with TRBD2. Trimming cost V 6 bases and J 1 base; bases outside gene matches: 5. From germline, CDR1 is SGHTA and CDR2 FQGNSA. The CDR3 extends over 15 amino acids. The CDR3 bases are TGTGCCAGCAGACGCGGGAGAGGGAACACCGGGGAGCTGTTTTTT. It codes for CASRRGRGNTGELFF.

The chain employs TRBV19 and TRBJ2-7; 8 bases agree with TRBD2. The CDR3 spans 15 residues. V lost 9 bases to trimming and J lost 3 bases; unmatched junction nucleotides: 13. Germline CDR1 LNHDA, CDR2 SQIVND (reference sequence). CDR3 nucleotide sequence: TGTGCCAGCTCAACATCGGGGGGGGACCTCTACGAGCAGTACTTC. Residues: CASSTSGGDLYEQYF.

The CDR3 DNA sequence: TGCAGCGTTGAGGGAGGGGTTGAGCGTTTGTATGGCTACACCTTC. Amino acids: CSVEGGVERLYGYTF. The genes are TRBV29-1 and TRBJ1-2, with a weak D call TRBD1 (5 bases). CDR3 size: 15 residues. V lost 3 bases and J lost 5, with 19 bases in between. Per germline, CDR1 SQVTM and CDR2 ANQGSEA.

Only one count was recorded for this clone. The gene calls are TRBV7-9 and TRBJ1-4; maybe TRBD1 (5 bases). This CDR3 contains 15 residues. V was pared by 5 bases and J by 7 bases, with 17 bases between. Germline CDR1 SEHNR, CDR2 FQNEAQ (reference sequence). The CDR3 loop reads CASSRGGGGSEKLFF. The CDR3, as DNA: TGTGCCAGCAGCCGCGGTGGCGGGGGAAGTGAAAAACTGTTTTTT.

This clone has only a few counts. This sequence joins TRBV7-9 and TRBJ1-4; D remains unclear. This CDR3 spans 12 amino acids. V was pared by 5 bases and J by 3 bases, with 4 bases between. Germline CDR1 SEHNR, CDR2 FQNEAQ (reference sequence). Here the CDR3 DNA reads TGTGCCAGCAGCGGGCCTAATGAAAAACTGTTTTTT. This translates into CASSGPNEKLFF.

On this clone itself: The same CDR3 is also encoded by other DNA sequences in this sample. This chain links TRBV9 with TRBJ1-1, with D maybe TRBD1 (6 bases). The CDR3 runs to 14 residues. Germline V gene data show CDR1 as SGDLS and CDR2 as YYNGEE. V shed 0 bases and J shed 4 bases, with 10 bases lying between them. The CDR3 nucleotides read TGTGCCAGCAGCGTAGGAGGGGGGGGCACTGAAGCTTTCTTT. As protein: CASSVGGGGTEAFF.